Only one count was recorded for the clone carrying this TCR beta chain. Germline loops: CDR1 MNHEY, CDR2 SVGAGI. The CDR3 length is 15 residues. V was pared by 9 bases and J by 1 base, with 12 bases of the junction left unmatched. The entry originates in a study of T cell changes during pregnancy in multiple sclerosis. Here immunoSEQ multiplex PCR was the method, and the copy in TCRdb shows in-frame clones only, minus some. Of around 60,000 clones in the sample, around 96% were seen once. The sequence was obtained from a female donor with multiple sclerosis, enrolled in a pregnancy study. Specimen: CD8+ T cells from peripheral blood mononuclear cells, collected after pregnancy. J is TRBJ2-7 and V is TRBV6-5; 7 bases match TRBD1. CDR3 DNA: TGTGCCAGTCGAGACCCCGGGACAGTTTCCTACGAGCAGTACTTC. This sequence encodes CASRDPGTVSYEQYF.